Each of the 7 T cell receptor beta chains below was sequenced from the same sample in a study of blood T cell repertoires in COVID-19 (TCRdb year 2020). Library generation was performed with the immunoSEQ multiplex PCR assay. TCRdb retrieved this table from immuneACCESS and kept in-frame rearrangements only. Not all clones are present; in checked studies, unresolved V genes account for under half, and no reason is known for the remainder. The sample has approximately 230,000 clones on record, 86% of them singletons. Of the sample, 2.2% falls within the top ten clones. Sequenced input: peripheral blood. These receptors all stem from a man younger than 45 who had recovered from COVID-19.

J is TRBJ1-3 and V is TRBV5-1; TRBD1 agrees at 9 bases. The V segment lost 4 bases and the J segment 4 bases; nucleotides outside the gene matches: 21. The CDR3 length is 20 residues. Germline V lookup: CDR1 SGHRS, CDR2 YFSETQ. The CDR3 DNA follows: TGCGCCAGCAGCCTTGTAGGCTCCGTAGGGTCGGGACAGGGCGGAAACACCATATATTTT. It translates to CASSLVGSVGSGQGGNTIYF.

This chain connects TRBV25-1 to TRBJ2-2; tentative D call: TRBD2 (5 bases). Germline CDR1 MGHDK, CDR2 SYGVNS. The CDR3 loop spans 15 amino acids. Deletions cut 7 bases from V and 3 bases from J, with 15 bases between. CDR3 nucleotides: TGTGCCAGCAATCCCCCCGACGGGGACACCGGGGAGCTGTTTTTT. Amino acid sequence: CASNPPDGDTGELFF.

This chain links TRBV19 with TRBJ1-5, with no clear D. This CDR3 is 15 amino acids long. Between the trimmed V and J ends, which lost 3 bases and 0 bases, there was a span of 9 bases. The germline V gene encodes CDR1 LNHDA and CDR2 SQIVND (reference sequence). The CDR3 DNA sequence: TGTGCCAGTAGTATCGGAGGCTATAGCAATCAGCCCCAGCATTTT. Translating it yields CASSIGGYSNQPQHF.

This clone was recorded only once. Written as DNA, the CDR3 is TGCAGCGTTTCTAGCGGGGGAAGGGAGACCCAGTACTTC. Residues: CSVSSGGRETQYF. The chain has TRBV29-1 and TRBJ2-5; 10 nucleotides align to TRBD2. The CDR3 sequence is 13 residues long. The V gene end was trimmed by 5 bases and the J gene end by 5 bases; junction bases not matched to a gene: 5. Germline V gives CDR1 SQVTM, CDR2 ANQGSEA.

The V call is TRBV5-6, the J call TRBJ1-6; no firm D call. In germline, CDR1 is SGHDT, CDR2 YYEEEE. The CDR3 runs 16 residues. The V end was cut by 4 bases, the J end by 0 bases, with 11 bases between. As DNA, the CDR3 is TGTGCCAGCAGCAGAGGGTATAGCTCCTATAATTCACCCCTCCACTTT. It specifies CASSRGYSSYNSPLHF.

V gene TRBV19 combines with J gene TRBJ1-1; the match to TRBD1 covers 7 bases. Germline assignment: CDR1 LNHDA and CDR2 SQIVND (reference sequence). The CDR3 spans 13 residues. V trimming: 4 bases; J trimming: 4 bases; junction bases outside the gene matches: 3. DNA of the CDR3: TGTGCCAGTAGTACGACAGGGATCACTGAAGCTTTCTTT. Translating it yields CASSTTGITEAFF. Supplemented by reference TRBV19 and TRBJ1-1, the full variable domain reads DGGITQSPKYLFRKEGQNVTLSCEQNLNHDAMYWYRQDPGQGLRLIYYSQIVNDFQKGDIAEGYSVSREKKESFPLTVTSAQKNPTAFYLCASSTTGITEAFFGQGTRLTVV.

The chain joins TRBV7-9 to TRBJ1-2, with a possible D match to TRBD1 (6 bases). V gave up 5 bases and J gave up 7 bases, with 11 bases separating them. The germline V gene encodes CDR1 SEHNR and CDR2 FQNEAQ (reference sequence). The CDR3 sequence is 12 residues long. CDR3 sequence (DNA): TGTGCCAGCAGCCTCCCACAGGGTGGCTACACCTTC. Translating gives CASSLPQGGYTF.